The source of this T cell receptor beta chain is a study of T cells in Graves' hyperthyroidism and ophthalmopathy. Study results and caveats: Model predictions of ophthalmopathy came a median approximately seven months before onset. Most thyroid clonotypes expanded above 0.001 were also detected in blood.

V gave up 8 bases and J gave up 8 bases; unmatched junction bases: 14. The germline CDR1 and CDR2 sequences are SNHLY and FYNNEI. The CDR3 contains 15 residues. Graves' hyperthyroidism was deemed stable given no ophthalmopathy progression within 18 months. The source of the PBMCs was 10 ml of fresh peripheral blood. There are many counts of this clonotype. Antigen: not known. The CDR3 regions of TCR beta were amplified from RNA transcripts. The HTBI primer set served for first-round RT-PCR of the TCR CDR3. Each CDR3 protein is one row after TCRdb ran MiXCR on the multiplex PCR reads. Here the sample spans hundreds of thousands of distinct CDR3 sequences, more than 30% being singletons.

This clonotype was sampled from a man aged 18 to 29 with Graves' hyperthyroidism. The chain couples TRBV2 to TRBJ1-4, with 7 bases that match TRBD1. The sequencing sample was made of blood. The CDR3 here is CASEDRRHFREKLFF. Written as DNA, the CDR3 is TGTGCCAGCGAGGACAGGAGACATTTTCGGGAAAAACTGTTTTTT.